Each of the 9 T cell receptor beta chains below was sequenced from the same sample in a study of blood T cell repertoires in COVID-19. Clones were sequenced by immunoSEQ multiplex PCR, and TCRdb holds only the in-frame ones, with some missing. Found here are roughly 220,000 clones, around four fifths of them singletons; the top ten hold over 7%. Sequences were obtained from peripheral blood. All receptors come from a woman older than 75 with COVID-19, enrolled during active disease.

This clone was seen more than once but under ten times. The chain couples TRBV7-9 to TRBJ1-2, with unresolved D. CDR3 length: 13 amino acids. CDR1 and CDR2 from the germline V gene are SEHNR and FQNEAQ (reference sequence). Trimming stripped 5 bases from V and 2 bases from J, with 9 bases between. The CDR3 sequence: CASSEGVNYGYTF. The CDR3 region has the DNA TGTGCCAGCAGCGAGGGAGTAAACTATGGCTACACCTTC. Full variable domain (outside the CDR3, taken from reference TRBV7-9 and TRBJ1-2): DTGVSQNPRHKITKRGQNVTFRCDPISEHNRLYWYRQTLGQGPEFLTYFQNEAQLEKSRLLSDRFSAERPKGSFSTLEIQRTEQGDSAMYLCASSEGVNYGYTFGSGTRLTVV.

The chain joins TRBV28 to TRBJ2-1; 8 positions match TRBD2. In germline, CDR1 is MDHEN, CDR2 SYDVKM. The CDR3 runs to 15 residues. Trimming cost V 6 bases and J 8 bases; bases outside gene matches: 12. The DNA of the CDR3 is TGTGCCAGCAGCCGCAAATGGACTAGCACTTATGAGCAGTTCTTC. This translates into CASSRKWTSTYEQFF.

The V gene is TRBV5-1, the J gene TRBJ2-1; 7 bases line up with TRBD1. The J segment lost 0 bases and the V segment lost 1 base, leaving 4 bases of the junction unmatched. This CDR3 is built from 16 residues. The germline V gene encodes CDR1 SGHRS and CDR2 YFSETQ. The CDR3 nucleotides are TGCGCCAGCAGCTTGTCCGGGACAGCCTCCTACAATGAGCAGTTCTTC. It specifies CASSLSGTASYNEQFF.

The chain is built from TRBV9 and TRBJ1-6; perhaps TRBD1 as D (6 bases). This CDR3 contains 14 residues. V was clipped by 0 bases and J by 13 bases, with 14 bases between them. Germline CDR1 is SGDLS and CDR2 is YYNGEE. This chain's CDR3 is CASSVGDTRFPLHF. CDR3 nucleotides: TGTGCCAGCAGCGTAGGGGACACCAGGTTCCCCCTCCACTTT.

The V call is TRBV7-9, the J call TRBJ1-2, with 8 bases identical to TRBD1. Germline CDR1 SEHNR, CDR2 FQNEAQ (reference sequence). The CDR3 loop spans 13 amino acids. J was trimmed by 7 bases and V by 4 bases; bases with no gene match: 5. The CDR3 DNA follows: TGTGCCAGCAGCTCGGGACAGGCCCTTGGCTACACCTTC. Residues: CASSSGQALGYTF.

This clone has only one observation. The chain links TRBV5-1 to TRBJ2-7; 7 bases line up with TRBD2. V trimming: 0 bases; J trimming: 6 bases; junction bases outside the gene matches: 9. Germline CDR1 SGHRS, CDR2 YFSETQ. The CDR3 has 15 amino acids. CDR3 sequence: CASSLDGRTSLEQYF. DNA for the CDR3: TGCGCCAGCAGCTTGGATGGTCGGACTAGTCTCGAGCAGTACTTC.

This clone was detected a few times. CDR3 protein: CASSLDSPPEAFF. The CDR3 bases are TGCGCCAGCAGTCTCGACAGTCCCCCTGAAGCTTTCTTT. The V and J genes are TRBV5-1 and TRBJ1-1; possible D gene TRBD1, 5 bases. The CDR3 extends over 13 amino acids. V lost 5 bases, J lost 6 bases, and 14 bases lay in between. The V gene's germline CDR1 is SGHRS and CDR2 YFSETQ.

The chain employs TRBV7-2 and TRBJ1-5; no firm D call. V lost 0 bases and J 6 bases, leaving 12 bases between the germline ends. This CDR3 contains 15 residues. Germline CDR1 reads SGHTA; CDR2 reads FQGNSA. This CDR3 is CASSLARGFGQPQHF. CDR3 DNA sequence: TGTGCCAGCAGCTTAGCGAGAGGGTTTGGTCAGCCCCAGCATTTT.

This rearrangement joins TRBV6-5 to TRBJ2-7; D is undetermined. V lost 0 bases to trimming and J lost 0 bases, with 6 bases between them. Germline V gene data show CDR1 as MNHEY and CDR2 as SVGAGI. CDR3 size: 14 residues. In DNA, the CDR3 is TGTGCCAGCAGTTACTCGAGCGCCTCCTACGAGCAGTACTTC. Its protein product is CASSYSSASYEQYF.